A selection of T cell receptor beta chains follows, all from one sample in a study of control samples from healthy donors and cancer patients. The protocol was immunoSEQ multiplex PCR, while the TCRdb copy is restricted to in-frame clones and leaves out a portion. The table lists approximately 210,000 clones, 90% to 95% of them singletons, with 1.8% in the top ten. Sequencing used blood. All receptors come from a man in his thirties or forties in good health. CDR3s include the opening cysteine and the closing phenylalanine or tryptophan. The order of the fields is clone size, V gene, J gene, D gene, CDR3 DNA, CDR3 protein. A D gene is named only where the DNA matches it firmly. Clone size appears in some rows only: once, few, many, or a class for an expanded clone.

clone size: .
V gene: TRBV11-2
J gene: TRBJ2-3
D gene: .
CDR3 DNA: TGTGCCAGCAGCTTCCGGGGGGCCAACACAGATACGCAGTATTTT
CDR3 protein: CASSFRGANTDTQYF

clone size: once
V gene: TRBV6-5
J gene: TRBJ2-2
D gene: .
CDR3 DNA: TGTGCCAGCAGCGGGATGAACACCGGGGAGCTGTTTTTT
CDR3 protein: CASSGMNTGELFF

clone size: .
V gene: TRBV12-3/TRBV12-4
J gene: TRBJ2-1
D gene: .
CDR3 DNA: TGTGCCAGCAGTTTGATGCGGTTCAATGAGCAGTTCTTC
CDR3 protein: CASSLMRFNEQFF

clone size: .
V gene: TRBV2
J gene: TRBJ1-4
D gene: .
CDR3 DNA: TGTGCCAGCAGACCCGGGACGGTGGGGGGTGAAAAACTGTTTTTT
CDR3 protein: CASRPGTVGGEKLFF

clone size: once
V gene: TRBV14
J gene: TRBJ1-2
D gene: .
CDR3 DNA: TGTGCCAGCAGCCAAAGCAGGGCGGGGGACAGCTACACCTTC
CDR3 protein: CASSQSRAGDSYTF

clone size: few
V gene: TRBV19
J gene: TRBJ2-7
D gene: TRBD1
CDR3 DNA: TGTGCCAGTAGTCCGCGGACAGGGGGCGACGAGCAGTACTTC
CDR3 protein: CASSPRTGGDEQYF

clone size: .
V gene: TRBV11-2
J gene: TRBJ1-5
D gene: .
CDR3 DNA: TGTGCCAGCAGCTTACAGGATAATCAGCCCCAGCATTTT
CDR3 protein: CASSLQDNQPQHF

clone size: .
V gene: TRBV19
J gene: TRBJ1-4
D gene: .
CDR3 DNA: TGTGCCAGTAGCGATTCCCCCGCCAGGGTTAATGAAAAACTGTTTTTT
CDR3 protein: CASSDSPARVNEKLFF

clone size: few
V gene: TRBV2
J gene: TRBJ2-7
D gene: TRBD1
CDR3 DNA: TGTGCCAGCACCGAGGACAGGGTTTACTACGAGCAGTACTTC
CDR3 protein: CASTEDRVYYEQYF

clone size: .
V gene: TRBV7-8
J gene: TRBJ2-7
D gene: .
CDR3 DNA: TGTGCCAGCCAAGAACTGGTCTACGAGCAGTACTTC
CDR3 protein: CASQELVYEQYF

clone size: .
V gene: TRBV3-1/TRBV3-2
J gene: TRBJ1-1
D gene: .
CDR3 DNA: TGTGCCACCGTAGAAAGTAGGGGTAACACTGAAGCTTTCTTT
CDR3 protein: CATVESRGNTEAFF

clone size: .
V gene: TRBV3-1/TRBV3-2
J gene: TRBJ2-3
D gene: .
CDR3 DNA: TGTGCCAGCAGCGAGATCCTCGGTACGCAGTATTTT
CDR3 protein: CASSEILGTQYF

clone size: .
V gene: TRBV3-1/TRBV3-2
J gene: TRBJ1-1
D gene: TRBD1
CDR3 DNA: TGTGCCAGCAGCCAAGATAGGGGGGAGCGGGGACAGGGAAACACTGAAGCTTTCTTT
CDR3 protein: CASSQDRGERGQGNTEAFF

clone size: .
V gene: TRBV2
J gene: TRBJ2-7
D gene: .
CDR3 DNA: TGTGCCAGCAGTGGCGTCAGGTCCTACGAGCAGTACTTC
CDR3 protein: CASSGVRSYEQYF

clone size: once
V gene: TRBV7-9
J gene: TRBJ1-1
D gene: .
CDR3 DNA: TGTGCCAGCACCTCGAGCGGGGGGAGAGAAACTGAAGCTTTCTTT
CDR3 protein: CASTSSGGRETEAFF

clone size: .
V gene: TRBV18
J gene: TRBJ1-2
D gene: TRBD1
CDR3 DNA: TGTGCCAGCTCATCCGGGACAGGGTCTGGCTACACCTTC
CDR3 protein: CASSSGTGSGYTF

clone size: .
V gene: TRBV7-2
J gene: TRBJ2-3
D gene: TRBD2
CDR3 DNA: TGTGCCAGCAGCTTGGCGGGGGGGGCAGATACGCAGTATTTT
CDR3 protein: CASSLAGGADTQYF

clone size: .
V gene: TRBV7-6
J gene: TRBJ2-1
D gene: TRBD1
CDR3 DNA: TGTGCCAGCAGCTCCCAACCGGGACAGGAGTACAATGAGCAGTTCTTC
CDR3 protein: CASSSQPGQEYNEQFF

clone size: .
V gene: TRBV2
J gene: TRBJ1-5
D gene: TRBD1
CDR3 DNA: TGTGCCAGCAGAGGGGGCCTCGTTGGTAATCAGCCCCAGCATTTT
CDR3 protein: CASRGGLVGNQPQHF

clone size: .
V gene: TRBV30
J gene: TRBJ1-2
D gene: .
CDR3 DNA: TGTGCCTTCTACGGAGGAGCCAGAAATTCTAACTATGGCTACACCTTC
CDR3 protein: CAFYGGARNSNYGYTF

clone size: .
V gene: TRBV30
J gene: TRBJ2-2
D gene: TRBD1
CDR3 DNA: TGTGCCTGGAGAAGACAGGGGGCGAACACCGGGGAGCTGTTTTTT
CDR3 protein: CAWRRQGANTGELFF

clone size: .
V gene: TRBV21-1
J gene: TRBJ1-4
D gene: .
CDR3 DNA: TGTGCCAGCAGCAACCCCCGGGACAGATTTTCAACTAATGAAAAACTGTTTTTT
CDR3 protein: CASSNPRDRFSTNEKLFF

clone size: .
V gene: TRBV5-6
J gene: TRBJ1-5
D gene: .
CDR3 DNA: TGTGCCAGCAGCTTGCCGGGCCCGGGTCAGCCCCAGCATTTT
CDR3 protein: CASSLPGPGQPQHF

clone size: .
V gene: TRBV5-1
J gene: TRBJ1-1
D gene: TRBD1
CDR3 DNA: TGCGCCAGCAGCCTTACAGGGGACTCCACTGAAGCTTTCTTT
CDR3 protein: CASSLTGDSTEAFF

clone size: once
V gene: TRBV3-1/TRBV3-2
J gene: TRBJ1-6
D gene: TRBD1
CDR3 DNA: TGTGCCAGCAGCCAAGCCCGGACAGGGACTTCACCCCTCCACTTT
CDR3 protein: CASSQARTGTSPLHF

clone size: .
V gene: TRBV6-1
J gene: TRBJ1-2
D gene: .
CDR3 DNA: TGTGCCAGCAGTGAGGTTATCGCCTATGATGGCTACACCTTC
CDR3 protein: CASSEVIAYDGYTF

clone size: .
V gene: TRBV14
J gene: TRBJ1-6
D gene: .
CDR3 DNA: TGTGCCAGCAGCCAATCGGGGGGTTCACCCCTCCACTTT
CDR3 protein: CASSQSGGSPLHF

clone size: .
V gene: TRBV13
J gene: TRBJ2-5
D gene: .
CDR3 DNA: TGTGCCAGCAGCTCAAGGGAGACGGAGACCCAGTACTTC
CDR3 protein: CASSSRETETQYF

clone size: .
V gene: TRBV19
J gene: TRBJ1-1
D gene: .
CDR3 DNA: TGTGCCAGTAGTCGCCAGGGGAACACTGAAGCTTTCTTT
CDR3 protein: CASSRQGNTEAFF

clone size: .
V gene: TRBV11-2
J gene: TRBJ2-7
D gene: .
CDR3 DNA: TGTGCCAGCAGCTCGGGACGCTCCTCCTACGAGCAGTACTTC
CDR3 protein: CASSSGRSSYEQYF

clone size: .
V gene: TRBV6-5
J gene: TRBJ2-1
D gene: TRBD2
CDR3 DNA: TGTGCCAGCAGTTACTCTAGCGGGGCCAATGAGCAGTTCTTC
CDR3 protein: CASSYSSGANEQFF

clone size: .
V gene: TRBV27
J gene: TRBJ1-2
D gene: .
CDR3 DNA: TGTGCCAGCAGCCGAGAGGGCATTAACTATGGCTACACCTTC
CDR3 protein: CASSREGINYGYTF

clone size: .
V gene: TRBV6-5
J gene: TRBJ1-1
D gene: .
CDR3 DNA: TGTGCCAGCAGTTACTCGATTCAGGGAAAGAACACTGAAGCTTTCTTT
CDR3 protein: CASSYSIQGKNTEAFF

clone size: .
V gene: TRBV6-5
J gene: TRBJ2-7
D gene: .
CDR3 DNA: TGTGCCAGCAAGATGACGGCGAGTTCCTACGAGCAGTACTTC
CDR3 protein: CASKMTASSYEQYF

clone size: once
V gene: TRBV6-6
J gene: TRBJ2-1
D gene: .
CDR3 DNA: TGTGCCAGCAGTTATGGGGGCTCCTACAATGAGCAGTTCTTC
CDR3 protein: CASSYGGSYNEQFF

clone size: once
V gene: TRBV16
J gene: TRBJ1-5
D gene: .
CDR3 DNA: TGTGCCAGCAGCCAATCGCTGACAGATCAGCCCCAGCATTTT
CDR3 protein: CASSQSLTDQPQHF

clone size: .
V gene: TRBV29-1
J gene: TRBJ1-4
D gene: .
CDR3 DNA: TGCAGCGTAGGAGGGGGTTTCGAGGAAAAACTGTTTTTT
CDR3 protein: CSVGGGFEEKLFF

clone size: .
V gene: TRBV27
J gene: TRBJ1-3
D gene: .
CDR3 DNA: TGTGCCAGCAGTTTAGGGTCCGGGGGATTCTCTGGAAACACCATATATTTT
CDR3 protein: CASSLGSGGFSGNTIYF

clone size: .
V gene: TRBV5-1
J gene: TRBJ2-7
D gene: .
CDR3 DNA: TGCGCCAGCAGACCTCCTTCAGGGAAATCCTACGAGCAGTACTTC
CDR3 protein: CASRPPSGKSYEQYF

clone size: .
V gene: TRBV19
J gene: TRBJ1-2
D gene: TRBD1
CDR3 DNA: TGTGCCAGTAGTATTGGACAGGGACGCGGCTACACCTTC
CDR3 protein: CASSIGQGRGYTF

clone size: once
V gene: TRBV6-1
J gene: TRBJ2-7
D gene: .
CDR3 DNA: TGTGCCAGCAGTGAACTCGGAACCTCCTACTCCTACGAGCAGTACTTC
CDR3 protein: CASSELGTSYSYEQYF

clone size: .
V gene: TRBV10-2
J gene: TRBJ1-5
D gene: .
CDR3 DNA: TGCGCCAGCAGTGCGAAACAGGGCTATAGCAATCAGCCCCAGCATTTT
CDR3 protein: CASSAKQGYSNQPQHF

clone size: .
V gene: TRBV4-1
J gene: TRBJ1-1
D gene: .
CDR3 DNA: TGCGCCAGCAGCCAAGGGTGGGGTGTCGACACTGAAGCTTTCTTT
CDR3 protein: CASSQGWGVDTEAFF

clone size: .
V gene: TRBV7-8
J gene: TRBJ1-6
D gene: .
CDR3 DNA: TGTGCCAGCAGCTTAGTGGAGACCCCAAATTCACCCCTCCACTTT
CDR3 protein: CASSLVETPNSPLHF

clone size: .
V gene: TRBV5-1
J gene: TRBJ2-6
D gene: .
CDR3 DNA: TGCGCCAGCAGCTTTGAGGGGGCCAACGTCCTGACTTTC
CDR3 protein: CASSFEGANVLTF

clone size: .
V gene: TRBV5-4
J gene: TRBJ1-4
D gene: .
CDR3 DNA: TGTGCCAGCAGCTTGGAAAGAAATGAAAAACTGTTTTTT
CDR3 protein: CASSLERNEKLFF

clone size: .
V gene: TRBV24-1
J gene: TRBJ1-2
D gene: .
CDR3 DNA: TGTGCCACCAGTGGAGGCGGGACACCCTATGGCTACACCTTC
CDR3 protein: CATSGGGTPYGYTF

clone size: .
V gene: TRBV3-1/TRBV3-2
J gene: TRBJ1-6
D gene: TRBD1
CDR3 DNA: TGTGCCAGCAGCCAAGGGACAGGGCCTCGTTCACCCCTCCACTTT
CDR3 protein: CASSQGTGPRSPLHF

clone size: .
V gene: TRBV27
J gene: TRBJ2-7
D gene: TRBD1
CDR3 DNA: TGTGCCAGCAGGGACAGGGGGAAAGGGTCTGTGTACTTC
CDR3 protein: CASRDRGKGSVYF

clone size: .
V gene: TRBV5-8
J gene: TRBJ1-2
D gene: .
CDR3 DNA: TGTGCCAGCAGCACCAATGGGGCACAGGGCGTTATCTATGGCTACACCTTC
CDR3 protein: CASSTNGAQGVIYGYTF

clone size: .
V gene: TRBV3-1/TRBV3-2
J gene: TRBJ2-7
D gene: .
CDR3 DNA: TGTGCCAGCAGCCAAGTTCACGGTAGCTCCTACGAGCAGTACTTC
CDR3 protein: CASSQVHGSSYEQYF

clone size: .
V gene: TRBV3-1/TRBV3-2
J gene: TRBJ2-3
D gene: .
CDR3 DNA: TGTGCCAGCAGCCGCCTCGGTAGCGTTAGGGGGACAGATACGCAGTATTTT
CDR3 protein: CASSRLGSVRGTDTQYF

clone size: .
V gene: TRBV3-1/TRBV3-2
J gene: TRBJ1-2
D gene: TRBD1
CDR3 DNA: TGTGCCAGCAGCCGCCGATCCGGGACAGCCTATGGCTACACCTTC
CDR3 protein: CASSRRSGTAYGYTF

clone size: .
V gene: TRBV7-2
J gene: TRBJ2-2
D gene: TRBD1
CDR3 DNA: TGTGCCAGCAGCTTAATAGGGGGCGAGGCCGGGGAGCTGTTTTTT
CDR3 protein: CASSLIGGEAGELFF

clone size: .
V gene: TRBV4-1
J gene: TRBJ1-1
D gene: TRBD1
CDR3 DNA: TGCGCCAGCAGCCACCCGACAGGGGCCTCGAACACTGAAGCTTTCTTT
CDR3 protein: CASSHPTGASNTEAFF

clone size: .
V gene: TRBV5-1
J gene: TRBJ2-7
D gene: TRBD1
CDR3 DNA: TGCGCCAGCAACAGGGGAACAGGTTACGAGCAGTACTTC
CDR3 protein: CASNRGTGYEQYF

clone size: .
V gene: TRBV7-9
J gene: TRBJ1-1
D gene: .
CDR3 DNA: TGTGCCAGCAGGACATCGGCCCTGAACACTGAAGCTTTCTTT
CDR3 protein: CASRTSALNTEAFF

clone size: .
V gene: TRBV20-1
J gene: TRBJ2-7
D gene: .
CDR3 DNA: TGCAGTGCTAGAGATCTGTACGAGCAGTACTTC
CDR3 protein: CSARDLYEQYF